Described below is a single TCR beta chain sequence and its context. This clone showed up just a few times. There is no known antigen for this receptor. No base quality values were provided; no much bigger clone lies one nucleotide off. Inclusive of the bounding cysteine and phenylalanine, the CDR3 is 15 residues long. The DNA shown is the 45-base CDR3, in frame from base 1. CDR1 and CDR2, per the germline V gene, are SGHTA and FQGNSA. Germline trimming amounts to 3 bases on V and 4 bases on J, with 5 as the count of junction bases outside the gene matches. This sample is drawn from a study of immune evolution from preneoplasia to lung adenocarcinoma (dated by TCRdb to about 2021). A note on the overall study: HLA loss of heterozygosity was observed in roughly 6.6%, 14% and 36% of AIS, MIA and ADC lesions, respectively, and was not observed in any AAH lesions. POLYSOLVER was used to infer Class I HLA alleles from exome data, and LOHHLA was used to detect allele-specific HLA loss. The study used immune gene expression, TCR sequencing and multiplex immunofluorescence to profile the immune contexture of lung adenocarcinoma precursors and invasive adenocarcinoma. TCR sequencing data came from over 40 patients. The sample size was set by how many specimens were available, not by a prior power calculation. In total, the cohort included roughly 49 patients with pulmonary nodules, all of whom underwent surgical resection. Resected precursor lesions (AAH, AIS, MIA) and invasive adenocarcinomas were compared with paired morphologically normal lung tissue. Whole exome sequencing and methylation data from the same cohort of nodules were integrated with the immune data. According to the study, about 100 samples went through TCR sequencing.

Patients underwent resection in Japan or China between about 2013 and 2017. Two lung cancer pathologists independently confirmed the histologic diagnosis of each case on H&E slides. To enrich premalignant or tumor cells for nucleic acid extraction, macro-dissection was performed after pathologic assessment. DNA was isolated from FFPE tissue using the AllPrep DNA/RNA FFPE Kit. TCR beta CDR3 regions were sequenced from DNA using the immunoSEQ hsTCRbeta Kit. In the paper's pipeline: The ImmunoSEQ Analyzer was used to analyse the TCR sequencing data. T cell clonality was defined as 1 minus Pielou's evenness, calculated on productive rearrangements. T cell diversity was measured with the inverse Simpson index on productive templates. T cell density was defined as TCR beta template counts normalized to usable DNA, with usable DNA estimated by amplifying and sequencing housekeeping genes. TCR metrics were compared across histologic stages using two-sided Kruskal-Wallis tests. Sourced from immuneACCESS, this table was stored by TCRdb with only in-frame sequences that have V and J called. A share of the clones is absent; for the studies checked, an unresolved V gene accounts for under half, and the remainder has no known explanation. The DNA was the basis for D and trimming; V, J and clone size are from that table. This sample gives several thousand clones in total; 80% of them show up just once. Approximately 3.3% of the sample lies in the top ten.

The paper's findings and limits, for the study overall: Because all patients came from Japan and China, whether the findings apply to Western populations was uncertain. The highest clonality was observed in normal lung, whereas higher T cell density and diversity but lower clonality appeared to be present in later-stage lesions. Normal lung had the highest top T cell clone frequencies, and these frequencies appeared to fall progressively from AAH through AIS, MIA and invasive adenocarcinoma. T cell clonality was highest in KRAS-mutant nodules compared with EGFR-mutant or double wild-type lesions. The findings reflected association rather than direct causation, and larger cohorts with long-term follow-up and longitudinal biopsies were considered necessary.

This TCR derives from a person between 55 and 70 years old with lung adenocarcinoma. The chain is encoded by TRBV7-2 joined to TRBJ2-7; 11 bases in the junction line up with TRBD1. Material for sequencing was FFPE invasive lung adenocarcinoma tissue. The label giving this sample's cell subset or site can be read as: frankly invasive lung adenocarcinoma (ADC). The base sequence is TGTGCCAGCAGCTTCGGGACAGGGGGATTGTACGAGCAGTACTTC. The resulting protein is CASSFGTGGLYEQYF.